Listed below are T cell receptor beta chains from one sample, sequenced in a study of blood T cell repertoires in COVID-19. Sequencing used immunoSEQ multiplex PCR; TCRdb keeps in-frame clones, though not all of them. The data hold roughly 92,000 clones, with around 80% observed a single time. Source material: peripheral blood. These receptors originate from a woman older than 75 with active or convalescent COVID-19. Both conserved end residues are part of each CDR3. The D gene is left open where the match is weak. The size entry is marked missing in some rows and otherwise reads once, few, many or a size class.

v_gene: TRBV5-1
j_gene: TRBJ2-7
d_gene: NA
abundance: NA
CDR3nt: TGCGCCAGCAGAACCCAGGGGATAGGGCTCTACGAGCAGTACTTC
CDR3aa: CASRTQGIGLYEQYF

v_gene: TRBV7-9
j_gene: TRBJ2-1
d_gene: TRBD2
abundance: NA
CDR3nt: TGTGCCAGCGGTACAGCGGGAACTAACAATGAGCAGTTCTTC
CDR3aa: CASGTAGTNNEQFF

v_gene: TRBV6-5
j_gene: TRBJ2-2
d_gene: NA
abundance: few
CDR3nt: TGTGCCAGCAGTTACTCGAATGCGGGGAACACCGGGGAGCTGTTTTTT
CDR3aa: CASSYSNAGNTGELFF

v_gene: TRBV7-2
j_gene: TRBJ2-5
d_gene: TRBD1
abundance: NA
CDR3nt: TGTGCCAGCAGCCCAGGACAGGCACGAGGGGAGACCCAGTACTTC
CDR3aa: CASSPGQARGETQYF

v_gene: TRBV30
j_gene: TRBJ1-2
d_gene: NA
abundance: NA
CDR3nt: TGTGCCTGGAGTGGTCTTGGCTACACCTTC
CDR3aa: CAWSGLGYTF

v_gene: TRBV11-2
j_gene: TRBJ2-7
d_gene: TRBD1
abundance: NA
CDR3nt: TGTGCCAGCAGCTTAGTCATCGGACAGGGGACCTACGAGCAGTACTTC
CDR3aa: CASSLVIGQGTYEQYF

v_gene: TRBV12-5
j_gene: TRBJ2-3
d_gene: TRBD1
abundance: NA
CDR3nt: TGTGCTAGTGGTTTGGGAGTCCAAACAGGGGCCAGCACAGATACGCAGTATTTT
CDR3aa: CASGLGVQTGASTDTQYF

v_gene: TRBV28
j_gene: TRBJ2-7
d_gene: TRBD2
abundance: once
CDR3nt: TGTGCCAGCAGTTTCCTACTAGCGGGCCTCTCCTACGAGCAGTACTTC
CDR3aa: CASSFLLAGLSYEQYF

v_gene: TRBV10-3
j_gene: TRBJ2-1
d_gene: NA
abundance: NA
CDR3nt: TGTGCCATCAGTGGTGGGACATCAGAGCAGTTCTTC
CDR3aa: CAISGGTSEQFF

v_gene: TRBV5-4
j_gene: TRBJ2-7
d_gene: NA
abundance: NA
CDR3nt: TGTGCCAGCAGCCGGATCCTTGGGACTGGTTACTCCGAGCAGTACTTC
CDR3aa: CASSRILGTGYSEQYF

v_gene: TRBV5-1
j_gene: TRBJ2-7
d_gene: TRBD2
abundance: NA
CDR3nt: TGCGCCAGCAGCTGGGACCGGGGGGTGTACGAGCAGTACTTC
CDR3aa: CASSWDRGVYEQYF

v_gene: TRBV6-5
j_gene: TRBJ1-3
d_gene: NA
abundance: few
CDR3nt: TGTGCCAGCAGCTTGACAGGAGCTGGAAACACCATATATTTT
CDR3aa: CASSLTGAGNTIYF

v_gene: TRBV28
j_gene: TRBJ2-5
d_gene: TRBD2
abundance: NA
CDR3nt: TGTGCCAGCAGTCCGACTAGCGGGAGGGTATCGGTCGAGACCCAGTACTTC
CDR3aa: CASSPTSGRVSVETQYF

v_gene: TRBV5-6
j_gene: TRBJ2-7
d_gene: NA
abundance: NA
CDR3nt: TGTGCCAGCAGCTTGGGACGGAACCAGGCCTACGAGCAGTACTTC
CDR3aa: CASSLGRNQAYEQYF

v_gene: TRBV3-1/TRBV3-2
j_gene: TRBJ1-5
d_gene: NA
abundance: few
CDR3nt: TGTGCCAGCAGCCAAGCAGGGAGGGGCAATCAGCCCCAGCATTTT
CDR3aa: CASSQAGRGNQPQHF

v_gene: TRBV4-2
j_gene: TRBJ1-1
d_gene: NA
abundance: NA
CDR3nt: TGTGCCAGCAGCCAAGATTATCAAGGCGGCACTGAAGCTTTCTTT
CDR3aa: CASSQDYQGGTEAFF

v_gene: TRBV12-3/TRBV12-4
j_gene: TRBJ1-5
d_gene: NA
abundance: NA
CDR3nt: TGTGCCAGCAGTTTCTCTGATCAGCCCCAGCATTTT
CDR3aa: CASSFSDQPQHF